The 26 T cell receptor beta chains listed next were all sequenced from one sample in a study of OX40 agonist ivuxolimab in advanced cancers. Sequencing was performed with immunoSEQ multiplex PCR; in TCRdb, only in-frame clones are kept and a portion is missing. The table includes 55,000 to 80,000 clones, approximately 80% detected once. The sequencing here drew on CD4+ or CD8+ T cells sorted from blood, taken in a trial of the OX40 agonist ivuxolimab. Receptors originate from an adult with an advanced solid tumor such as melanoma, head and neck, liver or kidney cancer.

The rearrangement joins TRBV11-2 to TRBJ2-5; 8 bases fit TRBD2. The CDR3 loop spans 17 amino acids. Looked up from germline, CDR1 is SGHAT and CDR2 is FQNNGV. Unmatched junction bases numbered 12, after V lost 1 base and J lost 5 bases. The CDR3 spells CASSLGGSAGGRETQYF. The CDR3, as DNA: TGTGCCAGCAGCTTAGGCGGTAGTGCGGGAGGTCGGGAGACCCAGTACTTC.

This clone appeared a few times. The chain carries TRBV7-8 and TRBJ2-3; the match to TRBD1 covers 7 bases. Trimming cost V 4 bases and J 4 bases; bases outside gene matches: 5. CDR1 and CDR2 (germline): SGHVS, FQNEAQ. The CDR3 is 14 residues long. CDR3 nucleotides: TGTGCCAGCAGCTCTGACAGGGATCCAGATACGCAGTATTTT. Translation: CASSSDRDPDTQYF.

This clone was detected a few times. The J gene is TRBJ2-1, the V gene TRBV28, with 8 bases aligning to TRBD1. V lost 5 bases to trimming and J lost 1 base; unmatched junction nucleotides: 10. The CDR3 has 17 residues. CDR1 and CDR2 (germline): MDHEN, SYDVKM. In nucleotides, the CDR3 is TGTGCCAGCAGTCTCGAAGGACAGGGCGTTTCCTACAATGAGCAGTTCTTC. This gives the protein CASSLEGQGVSYNEQFF. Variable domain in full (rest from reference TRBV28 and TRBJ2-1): DVKVTQSSRYLVKRTGEKVFLECVQDMDHENMFWYRQDPGLGLRLIYFSYDVKMKEKGDIPEGYSVSREKKERFSLILESASTNQTSMYLCASSLEGQGVSYNEQFFGPGTRLTVL.

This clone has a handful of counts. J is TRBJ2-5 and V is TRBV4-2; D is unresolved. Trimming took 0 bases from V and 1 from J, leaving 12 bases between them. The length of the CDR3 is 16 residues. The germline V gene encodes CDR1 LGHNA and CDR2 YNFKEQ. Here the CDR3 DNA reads TGTGCCAGCAGCCAAGAAAGGGCTTTAGGCCAAGAGACCCAGTACTTC. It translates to CASSQERALGQETQYF.

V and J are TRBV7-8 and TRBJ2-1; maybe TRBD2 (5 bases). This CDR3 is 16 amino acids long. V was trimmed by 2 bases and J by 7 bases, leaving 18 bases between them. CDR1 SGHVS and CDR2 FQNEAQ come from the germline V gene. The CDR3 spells CASSLRAGHLINEQFF. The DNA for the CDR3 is TGTGCCAGCAGCTTAAGGGCGGGCCACCTCATAAATGAGCAGTTCTTC.

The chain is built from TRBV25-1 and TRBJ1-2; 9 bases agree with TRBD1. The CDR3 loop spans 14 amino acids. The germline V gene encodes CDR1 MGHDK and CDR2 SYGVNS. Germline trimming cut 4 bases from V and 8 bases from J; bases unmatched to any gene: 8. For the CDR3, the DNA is TGTGCCAGCAGTGGGACAGGGGTCTTGGGAGGCTACACCTTC. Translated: CASSGTGVLGGYTF.

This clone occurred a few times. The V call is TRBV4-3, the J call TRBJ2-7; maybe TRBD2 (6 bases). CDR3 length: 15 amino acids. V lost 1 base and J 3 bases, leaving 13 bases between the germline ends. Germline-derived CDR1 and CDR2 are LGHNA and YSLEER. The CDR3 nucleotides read TGCGCCAGCAGCCAAGGGAGGGAACCTTACTACGAGCAGTACTTC. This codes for CASSQGREPYYEQYF.

In DNA, the CDR3 is TGCGCCAGCAGCTTGAGGGGACAGGGGGCGTCGGATACGCAGTATTTT. Translation: CASSLRGQGASDTQYF. This chain links TRBV5-1 with TRBJ2-3, with 12 bases matching TRBD1. Germline CDR1 SGHRS, CDR2 YFSETQ. Trimming cost V 1 base and J 6 bases; bases outside gene matches: 6. The CDR3 covers 16 residues.

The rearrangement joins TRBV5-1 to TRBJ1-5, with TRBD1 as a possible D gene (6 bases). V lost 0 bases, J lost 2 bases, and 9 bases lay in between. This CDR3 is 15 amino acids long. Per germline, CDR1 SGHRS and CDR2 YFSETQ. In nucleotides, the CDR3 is TGCGCCAGCAGCTTGGACGCAGGGGGCAATCAGCCCCAGCATTTT. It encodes CASSLDAGGNQPQHF.

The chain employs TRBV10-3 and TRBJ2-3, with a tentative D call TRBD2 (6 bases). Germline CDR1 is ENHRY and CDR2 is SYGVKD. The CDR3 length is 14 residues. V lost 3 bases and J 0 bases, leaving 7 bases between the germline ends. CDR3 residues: CAISDGGSTDTQYF. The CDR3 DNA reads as TGTGCCATCAGTGATGGGGGGAGCACAGATACGCAGTATTTT.

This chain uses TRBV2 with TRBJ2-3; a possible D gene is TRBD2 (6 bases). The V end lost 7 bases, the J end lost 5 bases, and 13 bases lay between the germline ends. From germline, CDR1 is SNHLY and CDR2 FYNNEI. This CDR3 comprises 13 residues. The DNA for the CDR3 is TGTGCCAGCAAAGGGGCTAGCGAAGATACGCAGTATTTT. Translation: CASKGASEDTQYF.

CDR3 nucleotides: TGTGCCAGCAGCTTAAGCCGGAATAGCAATCAGCCCCAGCATTTT. This encodes CASSLSRNSNQPQHF. This chain links TRBV7-8 with TRBJ1-5; no definite D call. Deletions cut 2 bases from V and 0 bases from J, with 8 bases between. The CDR3 covers 15 residues. Germline V lookup: CDR1 SGHVS, CDR2 FQNEAQ.

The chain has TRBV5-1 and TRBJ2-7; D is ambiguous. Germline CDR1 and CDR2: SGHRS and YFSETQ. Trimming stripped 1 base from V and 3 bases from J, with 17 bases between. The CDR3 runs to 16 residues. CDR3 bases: TGCGCCAGCAGCTTGCCCCTTGGGTCCTCCTACTACGAGCAGTACGTC. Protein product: CASSLPLGSSYYEQYV.

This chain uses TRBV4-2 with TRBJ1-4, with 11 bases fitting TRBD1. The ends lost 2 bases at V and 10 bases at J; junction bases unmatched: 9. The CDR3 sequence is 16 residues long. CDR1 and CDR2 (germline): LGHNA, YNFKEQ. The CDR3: CASSQRTGGNWVKLFF. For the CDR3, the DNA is TGTGCCAGCAGCCAACGGACAGGGGGCAACTGGGTAAAACTGTTTTTT.

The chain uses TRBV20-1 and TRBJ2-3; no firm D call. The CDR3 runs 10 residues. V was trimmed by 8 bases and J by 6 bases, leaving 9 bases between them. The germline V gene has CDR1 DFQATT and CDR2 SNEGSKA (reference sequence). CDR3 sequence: CSPGWDTQYF. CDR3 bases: TGCAGTCCCGGATGGGATACGCAGTATTTT.

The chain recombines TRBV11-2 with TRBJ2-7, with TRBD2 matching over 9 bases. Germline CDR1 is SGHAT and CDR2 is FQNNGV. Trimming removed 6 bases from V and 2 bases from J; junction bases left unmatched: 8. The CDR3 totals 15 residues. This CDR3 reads CASRWSSGETYEQYF. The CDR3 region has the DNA TGTGCCAGCAGATGGTCTAGCGGGGAAACCTACGAGCAGTACTTC. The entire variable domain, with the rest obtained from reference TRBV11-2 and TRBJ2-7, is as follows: EAGVAQSPRYKIIEKRQSVAFWCNPISGHATLYWYQQILGQGPKLLIQFQNNGVVDDSQLPKDRFSAERLKGVDSTLKIQPAKLEDSAVYLCASRWSSGETYEQYFGPGTRLTVT.

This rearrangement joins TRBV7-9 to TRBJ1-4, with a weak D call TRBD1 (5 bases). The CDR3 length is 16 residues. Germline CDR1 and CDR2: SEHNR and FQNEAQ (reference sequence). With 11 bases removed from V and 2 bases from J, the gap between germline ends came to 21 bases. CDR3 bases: TGTGCCGCCGAGACAGCAACTTTGCGGACTAATGAAAAACTGTTTTTT. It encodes CAAETATLRTNEKLFF.

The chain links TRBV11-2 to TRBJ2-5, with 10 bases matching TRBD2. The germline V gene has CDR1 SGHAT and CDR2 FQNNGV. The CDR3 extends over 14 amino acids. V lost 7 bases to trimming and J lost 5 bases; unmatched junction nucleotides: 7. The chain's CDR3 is CASTDLAGDETQYF. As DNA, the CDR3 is TGTGCCAGCACCGACCTAGCGGGAGACGAGACCCAGTACTTC.

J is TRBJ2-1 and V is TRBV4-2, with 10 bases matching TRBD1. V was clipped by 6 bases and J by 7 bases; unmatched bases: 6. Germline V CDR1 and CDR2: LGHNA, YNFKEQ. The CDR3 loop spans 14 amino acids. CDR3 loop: CASRGDRGWNEQFF. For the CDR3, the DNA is TGTGCCAGCAGGGGGGACAGGGGATGGAATGAGCAGTTCTTC.

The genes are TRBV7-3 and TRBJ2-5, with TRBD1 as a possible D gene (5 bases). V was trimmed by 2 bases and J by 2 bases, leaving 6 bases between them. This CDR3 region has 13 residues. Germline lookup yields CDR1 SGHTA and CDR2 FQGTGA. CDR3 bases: TGTGCCAGCAGCTTACACAGGCAAGAGACCCAGTACTTC. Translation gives CASSLHRQETQYF.

The chain's CDR3 is CASSLEATSVGNEQFF. In DNA form, the CDR3 reads TGTGCCAGCAGCTTAGAGGCGACTAGCGTAGGCAATGAGCAGTTCTTC. V is TRBV7-2 and J is TRBJ2-1, with 8 bases aligning to TRBD2. The CDR3 is made up of 16 amino acids. From germline, CDR1 is SGHTA and CDR2 FQGNSA. V lost 1 base to trimming and J lost 6 bases; unmatched junction nucleotides: 8.

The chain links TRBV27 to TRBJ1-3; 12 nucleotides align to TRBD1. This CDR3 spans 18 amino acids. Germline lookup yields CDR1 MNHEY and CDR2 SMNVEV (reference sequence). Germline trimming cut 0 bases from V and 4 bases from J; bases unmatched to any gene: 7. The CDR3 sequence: CASSLSGTGGAPGNTIYF. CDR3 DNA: TGTGCCAGCAGTTTATCGGGGACAGGGGGCGCCCCGGGAAACACCATATATTTT.

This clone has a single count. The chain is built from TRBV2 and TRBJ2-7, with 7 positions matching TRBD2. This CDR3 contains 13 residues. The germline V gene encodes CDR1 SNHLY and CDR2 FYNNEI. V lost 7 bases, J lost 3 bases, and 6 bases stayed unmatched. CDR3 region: CASKAGAIYEQYF. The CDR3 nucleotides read TGTGCCAGCAAGGCGGGAGCGATCTACGAGCAGTACTTC.

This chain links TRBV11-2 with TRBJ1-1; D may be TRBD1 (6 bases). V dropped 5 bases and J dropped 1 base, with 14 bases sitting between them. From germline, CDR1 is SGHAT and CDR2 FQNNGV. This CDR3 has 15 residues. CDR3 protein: CASSIQRGGNTEAFF. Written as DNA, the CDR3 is TGTGCCAGCAGCATTCAAAGGGGGGGGAACACTGAAGCTTTCTTT. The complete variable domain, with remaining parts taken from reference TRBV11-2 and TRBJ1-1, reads EAGVAQSPRYKIIEKRQSVAFWCNPISGHATLYWYQQILGQGPKLLIQFQNNGVVDDSQLPKDRFSAERLKGVDSTLKIQPAKLEDSAVYLCASSIQRGGNTEAFFGQGTRLTVV.

This CDR3 reads CASSIESQGNQPQHF. The CDR3 nucleotides read TGTGCCAGTAGTATAGAAAGTCAGGGTAATCAGCCCCAGCATTTT. The chain uses TRBV19 and TRBJ1-5, with D possibly matching TRBD1 (5 bases). There are 15 residues in the CDR3. The V gene's germline CDR1 is LNHDA and CDR2 SQIVND (reference sequence). Trimming stripped 0 bases from V and 4 bases from J, with 10 bases between.

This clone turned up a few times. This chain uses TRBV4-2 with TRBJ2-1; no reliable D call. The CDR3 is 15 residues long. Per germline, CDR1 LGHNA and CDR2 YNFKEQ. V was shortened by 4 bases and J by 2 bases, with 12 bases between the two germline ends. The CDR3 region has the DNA TGTGCCAGCAGCCCTTTCCCCGGCCCCTACAATGAGCAGTTCTTC. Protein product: CASSPFPGPYNEQFF.